This TCR beta chain was identified in a study of CD8+CD57+ T cells in acquired aplastic anemia. Study overall: Sorting CD4+ and CD8+ cells gave DNA averaging around 3 ug. Study results and limitations: Significant differences in CD8+ Simpson's diversity were not observed between patients and controls. Patients and controls shared some 30 CD8+ CDR3 sequences, highly expressed in patients.

CDR1 LNHDA and CDR2 SQIVND come from the germline V gene (reference sequence). CDR3 length equals 17 residues. Trimming stripped 5 bases from V and 3 bases from J, with 19 bases between. Genomic DNA served as template for TCR beta VDJ and CDR3 profiling. TCRdb ran MiXCR on the reads and lists one entry per CDR3 protein. The sample holds under 250,000 distinct CDR3 sequences, 60% to 80% seen once. Sequencing involved patients with CD8+CD57+ cell expansion previously shown by flow cytometry. Patients had undergone no therapy by the time their blood was sampled. In this sample, this clonotype turned up a few times. Its antigen is unidentified.

The receptor was isolated from a human donor with aplastic anemia. Sequenced sample: sorted CD4+, CD8+, or CD8+CD57+ T cells (not recorded which) from PBMCs. V is TRBV19 and J is TRBJ2-2, with D uncertain. The CDR3 coding sequence is TGTGCCAGTAGTTGGGCCCGTCGCAGTTCGGACACCGGGGAGCTGTTTTTT. This gives the protein CASSWARRSSDTGELFF.